This TCR beta chain was recorded in a study of blood T cells in healthy people across ages. Together with a sample-barcoded 5' primer, a J-beta primer mix was included in a second PCR lasting roughly 6 to 12 cycles. TCRdb passed the 5' RACE reads through MiXCR, listing each CDR3 protein once. This table has 580,000 or so distinct CDR3 sequences, around 50% appearing once. There were at least 6 micrograms of total RNA extracted from every sample. The CDR3 consists of 14 residues. V was pared by 4 bases and J by 6 bases, with 12 bases between. Germline-derived CDR1 and CDR2 are KGHSH and LQKENI. Study-wide results and limits: Lack of knowledge of donor CMV status possibly confounded expanded clonotype changes. Across the age range, TCR beta diversity per million T cells fell in a roughly linear way. Long-lived donors exceeded aged donors in naive CD4+ cells and diversity.

Concerning this clonotype: Its antigen is undetermined.

The J gene is TRBJ1-4, the V gene TRBV18; TRBD1 might be the D (6 bases). Sequenced sample: blood. The sequence came from an elderly man in good health. The CDR3 is CASSRGALDEKLFF. The CDR3, as DNA: TGTGCCAGCTCACGGGGGGCATTGGATGAAAAACTGTTTTTT.